This TCR beta chain was retrieved from a study of vaccination and CD4 T cells after COVID-19 (dated by TCRdb to the early 2020s). For the study in its entirety: Convalescent patients had a positive SARS-CoV-2 result on nasal swab PCR, and of these patients, 8 or 9 had mild disease and one had severe disease. The convalescent cohort included six males and four females, with two Hispanic individuals, seven Caucasians, two Asians and one multiracial person. Two doses of either the Pfizer-BioNTech BNT162b2 vaccine (n=8) or the Moderna mRNA-1273 vaccine (n=2) were administered to participants. Post-COVID blood samples were collected from convalescent patients a median of approximately 93 days after diagnosis, with a range of roughly 35 to 170 days. The time from the second vaccine dose to post-vaccine blood sampling had a median of roughly 77 days and ranged from roughly 12 to 241 days. For stimulating the cultures, overlapping spike peptide pools were used, derived from SARS-CoV-2 as well as from the common cold coronaviruses HCoV-NL63, HCoV-OC43 and HCoV-229E. As controls, cultures received a CEFX viral epitope pool (the positive control), an HIV-1 Nef peptide pool (the negative control), or no peptide at all. The spike-specific CD4+ TCR repertoire was compared before and after mRNA vaccination in ten to eleven COVID-19 convalescent patients and several infection-naive healthy vaccine recipients.

Receptor libraries were prepared by PCR. DNA from cultured CD4+ T cells underwent TCR sequencing with the Oncomine TCR Beta short-read assay at the Johns Hopkins FTIC core. The QIAamp micro DNA kit was used to extract genomic DNA from the cultured CD4+ T cells. Oncomine TCR Beta libraries from cultured CD4+ T cells were pooled with unique dual indexes and sequenced on an Illumina iSeq 100. On the study's bioinformatics: Non-productive sequences were removed, and CDR3s that did not start with C, did not end with F or W, or were shorter than 7 amino acids were discarded. The MANAFEST web application was used to identify antigen-specific clonotypes by comparing peptide-stimulated wells against reference wells and other culture wells. For a clone to be called positive, the clone needed an FDR below 0.05, an odds ratio above 5, and a productive frequency above 0.1% in at least two of three replicate wells. A clonotype counted as cross-reactive if it showed significant expansion both in the SARS-CoV-2 spike wells and in at least one common cold coronavirus spike condition. Levenshtein distances (stringdist) and unrooted phylogenetic trees (ape) in R version 3.6.1 were used to assess CDR3 homology. TCRdb trimmed the raw reads at Q25, called clones with MiXCR and kept productive beta chains. Each entry merges the rows of one CDR3 protein and shows their most common DNA and genes. These V and J calls rely on TCRdb rather than the paper's analysis. This sample is represented by about 22,000 distinct CDR3 sequences; about 30% of them were singletons. The ten most abundant clones make up roughly an eighth of the sample.

Comment on this clonotype: Its cognate antigen has yet to be identified. Mismatch with germline at one junction end may stem from a read error.

The cysteine opens and the phenylalanine closes a CDR3 of 14 amino acids. Just CDR3 DNA is preserved here, 42 bases in frame from base 1. Sequences SGHNT (CDR1) and YYREEE (CDR2) are obtained from the germline V gene (reference sequence). Study-wide findings and limitations: In convalescent patients, a median around 89% of post-vaccine SARS-CoV-2-reactive clones were detected only after vaccination, suggesting vaccine-specific priming. An increase in the median number of SARS-CoV-2-reactive clonotypes from approximately 21 after infection to 38 after vaccination was observed, but the change was not found to be significant. Relatively few convalescent patients were included in the study, and early timepoints after natural infection were not analyzed. In convalescent patients, nearly all vaccine-specific clones (304 of 307) were found to be mono-reactive for SARS-CoV-2 spike rather than cross-reactive with common cold coronaviruses.

Sample treatment or condition, as interpreted from the label and publication: roughly 10-day PBMC culture with coronavirus spike peptide pools or control peptides (ViraFEST assay). The study used the ViraFEST assay, which expanded antigen-specific T cells with peptide pools and then identified expanded clonotypes by TCR sequencing. Positive SARS-CoV-2 PCR tests in the convalescent patients dated from March to December 2020, before Alpha, Beta and Delta variants emerged in the United States. PBMCs were cultured at about 2 million per well in IMDM supplemented with approximately 5.3% human AB serum and about 9.5 IU/ml IL-2, with roughly 9.5 ug/ml peptide pools added. On days 3 and 7, half of the culture medium was replaced with fresh IL-2-containing medium. After more than 8 days of culture, CD4+ T cells were isolated by negative selection using the EasySep CD4+ T cell isolation kit. Ficoll-Paque Plus gradient centrifugation was used to isolate PBMCs from whole blood, and the isolated PBMCs were then either used fresh or cryopreserved at -140C. Culture conditions were generally each tested in triplicate wells.

The source is a human donor with COVID-19. The chain was built from TRBV5-4 and TRBJ1-1; TRBD1 might be the D gene, on 5 matching bases. The sequenced sample consisted of cultured CD4+ T cells from blood. The CDR3 loop reads CASGLSAGSTEAFF. DNA sequence: TGTGCCAGCGGCTTGTCTGCAGGGTCCACTGAAGCTTTCTTT.